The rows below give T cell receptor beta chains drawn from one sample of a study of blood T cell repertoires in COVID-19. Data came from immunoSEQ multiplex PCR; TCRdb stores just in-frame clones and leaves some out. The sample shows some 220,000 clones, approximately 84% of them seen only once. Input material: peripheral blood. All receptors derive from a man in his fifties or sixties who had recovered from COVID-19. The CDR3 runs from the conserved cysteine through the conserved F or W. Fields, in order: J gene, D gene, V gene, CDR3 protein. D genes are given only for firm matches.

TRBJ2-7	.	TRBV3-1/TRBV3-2	CASSQDHGRQGLGSYEQYF
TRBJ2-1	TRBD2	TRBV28	CASTKAQGLATNEQFF
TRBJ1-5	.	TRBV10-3	CAISEGGSQPQHF
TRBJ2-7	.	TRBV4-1	CASSQDERGYEQYF
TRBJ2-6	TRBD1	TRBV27	CASSSGTGIFSGANVLTF
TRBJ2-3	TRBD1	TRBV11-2	CASSSRRQGQDTQYF
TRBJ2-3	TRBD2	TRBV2	CASSEGTSGRADTDTQYF
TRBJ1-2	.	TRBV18	CASSPGGRYGYTF
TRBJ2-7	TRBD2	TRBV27	CASSPARTSGEQYF
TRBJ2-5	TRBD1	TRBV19	CASSSPDRGIQTQYF
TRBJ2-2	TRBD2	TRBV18	CASSLAGVGTGELFF
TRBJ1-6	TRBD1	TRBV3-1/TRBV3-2	CASNPSGGTSPLHF
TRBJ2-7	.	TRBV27	CASSSRTGTERAYEQYF
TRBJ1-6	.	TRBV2	CASRAEEGLSPLHF
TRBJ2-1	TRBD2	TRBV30	CALTSGAYNEQFF